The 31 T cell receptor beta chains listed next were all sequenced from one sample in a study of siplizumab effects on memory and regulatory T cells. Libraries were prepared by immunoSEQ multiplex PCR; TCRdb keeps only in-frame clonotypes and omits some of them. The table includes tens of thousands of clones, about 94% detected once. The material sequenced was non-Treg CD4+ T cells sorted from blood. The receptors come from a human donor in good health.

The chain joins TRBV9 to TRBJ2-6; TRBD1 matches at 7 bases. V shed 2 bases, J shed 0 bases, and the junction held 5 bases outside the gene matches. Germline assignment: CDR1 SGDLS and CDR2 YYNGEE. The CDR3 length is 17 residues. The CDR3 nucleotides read TGTGCCAGCAGCGTGGGACAGCAATACTCTGGGGCCAACGTCCTGACTTTC. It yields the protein CASSVGQQYSGANVLTF.

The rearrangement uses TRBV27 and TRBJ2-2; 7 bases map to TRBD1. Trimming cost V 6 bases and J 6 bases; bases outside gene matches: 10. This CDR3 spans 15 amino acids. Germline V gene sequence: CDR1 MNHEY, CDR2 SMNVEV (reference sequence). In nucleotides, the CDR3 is TGTGCCAGCAGGCAGGACAGGCGGTCGGCCGGGGAGCTGTTTTTT. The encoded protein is CASRQDRRSAGELFF.

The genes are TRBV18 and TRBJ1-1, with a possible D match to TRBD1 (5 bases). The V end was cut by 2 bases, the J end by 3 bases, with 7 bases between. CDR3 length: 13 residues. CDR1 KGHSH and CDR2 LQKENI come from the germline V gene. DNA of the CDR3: TGTGCCAGCTCACCAACGACAGACACTGAAGCTTTCTTT. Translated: CASSPTTDTEAFF.

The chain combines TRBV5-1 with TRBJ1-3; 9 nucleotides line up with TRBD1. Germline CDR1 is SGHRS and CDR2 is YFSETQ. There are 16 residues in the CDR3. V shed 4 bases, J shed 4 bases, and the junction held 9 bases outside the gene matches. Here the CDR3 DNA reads TGCGCCAGCAGCGATGGACAGGGGCCGGGCGGAAACACCATATATTTT. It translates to CASSDGQGPGGNTIYF.

The CDR3 DNA is TGTGCCAGTGGGTCTTCCAGCACCGGGGAGCTGTTTTTT. Translation gives CASGSSSTGELFF. The genes are TRBV19 and TRBJ2-2, with no clear D. The ends were cut back, 8 bases at V and 4 bases at J, with 11 bases in the middle. The CDR3 sequence is 13 residues long. Germline CDR1 LNHDA, CDR2 SQIVND (reference sequence).

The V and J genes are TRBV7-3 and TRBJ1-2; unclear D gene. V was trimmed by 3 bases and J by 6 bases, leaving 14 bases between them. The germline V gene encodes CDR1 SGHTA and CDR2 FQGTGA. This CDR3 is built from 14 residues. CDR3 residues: CASSLGPTRHGYTF. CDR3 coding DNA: TGTGCCAGCAGCTTGGGTCCCACCAGGCATGGCTACACCTTC. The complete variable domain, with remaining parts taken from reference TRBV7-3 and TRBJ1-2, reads GAGVSQTPSNKVTEKGKYVELRCDPISGHTALYWYRQSLGQGPEFLIYFQGTGAADDSGLPNDRFFAVRPEGSVSTLKIQRTERGDSAVYLCASSLGPTRHGYTFGSGTRLTVV.

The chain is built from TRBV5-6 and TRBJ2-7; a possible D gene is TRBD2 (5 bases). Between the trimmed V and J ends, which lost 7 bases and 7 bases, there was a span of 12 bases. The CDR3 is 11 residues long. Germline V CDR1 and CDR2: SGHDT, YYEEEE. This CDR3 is CASVRAGEQYF. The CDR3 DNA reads TGTGCCAGCGTGAGGGCTGGTGAGCAGTACTTC.

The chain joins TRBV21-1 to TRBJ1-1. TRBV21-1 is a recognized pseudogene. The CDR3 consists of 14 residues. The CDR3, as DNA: TGTGCCAGCGCCGTGGTAGCCGGGAGGACTGAAGCTTTCTTT. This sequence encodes CASAVVAGRTEAFF.

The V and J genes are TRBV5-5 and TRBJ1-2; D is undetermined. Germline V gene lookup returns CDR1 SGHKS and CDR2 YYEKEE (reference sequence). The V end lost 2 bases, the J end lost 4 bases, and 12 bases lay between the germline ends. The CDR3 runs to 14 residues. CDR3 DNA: TGTGCCAGCAGCTTAAGTGGGATAGGCTATGGCTACACCTTC. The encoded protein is CASSLSGIGYGYTF.

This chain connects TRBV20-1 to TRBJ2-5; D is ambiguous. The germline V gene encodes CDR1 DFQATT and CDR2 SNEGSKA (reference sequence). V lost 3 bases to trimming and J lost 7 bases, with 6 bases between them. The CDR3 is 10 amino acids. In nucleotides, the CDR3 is TGCAGTGCTAGTTCTGGGACCCAGTACTTC. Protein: CSASSGTQYF.

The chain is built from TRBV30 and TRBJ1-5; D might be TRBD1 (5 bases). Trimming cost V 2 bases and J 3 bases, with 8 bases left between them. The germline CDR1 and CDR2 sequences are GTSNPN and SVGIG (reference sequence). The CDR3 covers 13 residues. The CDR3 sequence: CAWSRQNNQPQHF. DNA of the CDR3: TGTGCCTGGAGTAGACAGAACAATCAGCCCCAGCATTTT.

This CDR3 is CAWTRYNTEAFF. CDR3 bases: TGTGCCTGGACGCGATATAACACTGAAGCTTTCTTT. The V and J genes are TRBV30 and TRBJ1-1, with D uncertain. The V gene's germline CDR1 is GTSNPN and CDR2 SVGIG (reference sequence). Between the trimmed V and J ends, which lost 4 bases and 2 bases, there was a span of 8 bases. There are 12 residues in the CDR3.

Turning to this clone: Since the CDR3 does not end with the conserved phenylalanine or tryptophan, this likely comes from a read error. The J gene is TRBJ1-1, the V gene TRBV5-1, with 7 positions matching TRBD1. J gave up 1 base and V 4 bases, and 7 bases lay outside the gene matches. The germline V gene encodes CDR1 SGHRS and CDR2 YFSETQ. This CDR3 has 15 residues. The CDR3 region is CASSSPGQWNTEAFL. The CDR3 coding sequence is TGCGCCAGCAGCAGCCCGGGACAGTGGAACACTGAAGCTTTCCTT.

CDR3 sequence (DNA): TGTGCCAGCAGCCAAGGGACAGGCAATCAGCCCCAGCATTTT. Its translation is CASSQGTGNQPQHF. This sequence joins TRBV4-2 and TRBJ1-5, with a possible D match to TRBD1 (6 bases). The V end was cut by 1 base, the J end by 2 bases, with 6 bases between. Germline CDR1 is LGHNA and CDR2 is YNFKEQ. CDR3 length: 14 residues.

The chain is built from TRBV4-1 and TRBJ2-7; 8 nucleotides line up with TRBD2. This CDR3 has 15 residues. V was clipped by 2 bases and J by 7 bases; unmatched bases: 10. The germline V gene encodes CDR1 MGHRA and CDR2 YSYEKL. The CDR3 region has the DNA TGCGCCAGCAGCCAAAACGGGGGGGGCGCGGGAGAGCAGTACTTC. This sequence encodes CASSQNGGGAGEQYF.

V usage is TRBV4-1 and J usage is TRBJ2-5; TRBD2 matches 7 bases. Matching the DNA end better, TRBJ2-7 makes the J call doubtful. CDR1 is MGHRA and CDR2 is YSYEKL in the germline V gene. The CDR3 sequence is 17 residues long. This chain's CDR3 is CASSQVPTAGSWNEQYF. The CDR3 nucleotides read TGCGCCAGCAGCCAAGTACCCACAGCGGGGTCTTGGAACGAGCAGTACTTC.

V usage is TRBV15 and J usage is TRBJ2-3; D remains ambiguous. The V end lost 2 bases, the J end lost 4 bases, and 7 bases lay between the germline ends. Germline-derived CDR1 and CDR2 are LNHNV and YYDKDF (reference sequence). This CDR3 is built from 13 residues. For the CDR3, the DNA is TGTGCCACCAGCAGACCCGAGGCAGATACGCAGTATTTT. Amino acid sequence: CATSRPEADTQYF.

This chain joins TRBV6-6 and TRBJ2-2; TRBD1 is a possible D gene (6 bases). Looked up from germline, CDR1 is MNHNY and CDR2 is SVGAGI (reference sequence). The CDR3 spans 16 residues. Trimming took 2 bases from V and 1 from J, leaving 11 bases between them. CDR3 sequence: CASSYPVRGNTGELFF. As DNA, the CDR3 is TGTGCCAGCAGTTACCCGGTCAGGGGGAACACCGGGGAGCTGTTTTTT.

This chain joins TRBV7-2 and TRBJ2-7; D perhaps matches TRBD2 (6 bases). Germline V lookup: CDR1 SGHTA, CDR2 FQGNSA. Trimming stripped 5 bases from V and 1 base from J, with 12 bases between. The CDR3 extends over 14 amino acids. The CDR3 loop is CASSRGLESYEQYF. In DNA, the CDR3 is TGTGCCAGCAGCCGGGGACTTGAATCCTACGAGCAGTACTTC.

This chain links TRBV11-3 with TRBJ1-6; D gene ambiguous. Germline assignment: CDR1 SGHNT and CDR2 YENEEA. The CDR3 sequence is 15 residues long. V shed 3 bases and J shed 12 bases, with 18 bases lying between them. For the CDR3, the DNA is TGTGCCAGCAGCTTGAACGGGCAAACTGGGGTACCCCTCCACTTT. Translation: CASSLNGQTGVPLHF.

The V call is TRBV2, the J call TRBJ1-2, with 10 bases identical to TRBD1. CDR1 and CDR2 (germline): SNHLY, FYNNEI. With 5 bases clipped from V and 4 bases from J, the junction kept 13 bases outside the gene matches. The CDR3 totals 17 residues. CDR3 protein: CASSPGQGIRGVYGYTF. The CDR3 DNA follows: TGTGCCAGCAGTCCGGGACAGGGGATTAGGGGAGTCTATGGCTACACCTTC.

CDR3 protein: CASSFSVTVGLNTEAFF. The CDR3 DNA follows: TGTGCCAGCAGCTTTTCCGTCACTGTCGGGCTGAACACTGAAGCTTTCTTT. The chain couples TRBV7-9 to TRBJ1-1; D ambiguous. The CDR3 extends over 17 amino acids. Germline V gene sequence: CDR1 SEHNR, CDR2 FQNEAQ (reference sequence). Trimming cost V 3 bases and J 0 bases, with 17 bases left between them.

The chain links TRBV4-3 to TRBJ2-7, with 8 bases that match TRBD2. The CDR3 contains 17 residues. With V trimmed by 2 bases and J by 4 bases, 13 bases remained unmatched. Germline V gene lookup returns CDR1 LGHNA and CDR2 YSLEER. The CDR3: CASSQQSGSGRGYEQYF. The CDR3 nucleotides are TGCGCCAGCAGCCAACAGTCGGGAAGCGGGAGAGGATACGAGCAGTACTTC.

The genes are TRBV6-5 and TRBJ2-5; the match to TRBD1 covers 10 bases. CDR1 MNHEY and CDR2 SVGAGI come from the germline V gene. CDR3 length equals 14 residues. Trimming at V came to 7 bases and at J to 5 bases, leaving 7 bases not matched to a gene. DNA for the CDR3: TGTGCCAGCAATCCGGGACAGGGGTTTGAGACCCAGTACTTC. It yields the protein CASNPGQGFETQYF.

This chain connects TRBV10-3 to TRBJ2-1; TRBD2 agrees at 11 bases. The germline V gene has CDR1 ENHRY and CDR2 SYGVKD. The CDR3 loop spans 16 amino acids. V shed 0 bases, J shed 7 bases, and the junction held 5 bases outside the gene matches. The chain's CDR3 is CAISESGLAVQNEQFF. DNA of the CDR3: TGTGCCATCAGTGAGTCGGGACTAGCGGTCCAGAATGAGCAGTTCTTC.

The chain's CDR3 is CASSVGAFASSYNEQFF. The CDR3 region has the DNA TGTGCCAGCAGCGTAGGAGCCTTTGCGAGCTCCTACAATGAGCAGTTCTTC. V is TRBV9 and J is TRBJ2-1, with no clear D. Trimming took off 0 bases at V and 0 bases at J, with 13 bases between the two ends. Germline V CDR1 and CDR2: SGDLS, YYNGEE. This CDR3 spans 17 amino acids.

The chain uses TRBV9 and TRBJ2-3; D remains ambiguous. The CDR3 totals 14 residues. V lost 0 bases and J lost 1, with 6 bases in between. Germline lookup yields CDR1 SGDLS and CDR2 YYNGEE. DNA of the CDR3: TGTGCCAGCAGCGTAGATTCCGGCACAGATACGCAGTATTTT. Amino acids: CASSVDSGTDTQYF.

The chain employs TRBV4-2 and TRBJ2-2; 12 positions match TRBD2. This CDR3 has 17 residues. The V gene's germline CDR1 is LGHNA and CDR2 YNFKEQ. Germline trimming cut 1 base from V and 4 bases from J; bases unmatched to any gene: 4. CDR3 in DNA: TGTGCCAGCAGCCAAGCTCTAGCGGGAGGGGCCACCGGGGAGCTGTTTTTT. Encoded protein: CASSQALAGGATGELFF.

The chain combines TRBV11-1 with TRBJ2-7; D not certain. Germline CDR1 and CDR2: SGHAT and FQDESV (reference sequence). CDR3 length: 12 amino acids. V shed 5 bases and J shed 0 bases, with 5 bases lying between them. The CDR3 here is CASSQRSYEQYF. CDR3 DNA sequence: TGTGCCAGCAGCCAACGCTCCTACGAGCAGTACTTC.

Written as DNA, the CDR3 is TGTGCCACCCGGGACTCGGCCTACAATGAGCAGTTCTTC. It specifies CATRDSAYNEQFF. The chain has TRBV10-3 and TRBJ2-1; D possibly corresponds to TRBD2 (6 bases). Germline-derived CDR1 and CDR2 are ENHRY and SYGVKD. This CDR3 comprises 13 residues. Trimming cost V 10 bases and J 2 bases, with 12 bases left between them.

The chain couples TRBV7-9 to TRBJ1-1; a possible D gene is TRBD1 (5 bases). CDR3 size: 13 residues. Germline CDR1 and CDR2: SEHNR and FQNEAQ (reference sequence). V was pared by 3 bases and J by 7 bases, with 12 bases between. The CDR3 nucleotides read TGTGCCAGCAGCTTGATTCGGGACGGTGAAGCTTTCTTT. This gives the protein CASSLIRDGEAFF.